This record concerns one T cell receptor beta chain sequence. The data were taken from a study of shared clonotypes between healthy human individuals. Overall study context: Those who served as donors were a couple of women and three men between the ages of 18 and 49.

CDR3 size: 15 residues. V lost 0 bases and J lost 5, with 13 bases in between. Germline V gives CDR1 KGHSH, CDR2 LQKENI. At deep level, the assay was performed. The input for sorted-subset replicate PCRs was around 0.2 ug DNA, 25,000 to 35,000 T cell genomes. In the original workflow: There were no quality scores in the junction-only immunoSEQ sequences, so filtering differed. Only in-frame clones appear in the TCRdb table, and some are missing; sequencing was by immunoSEQ multiplex PCR. The DNA gave D and trimming, while V, J and clone size come from that table. The sample contains over 750,000 clones, approximately 97% of which appear only once. Naive CD8 cells, CD45RO-negative and positively selected for CCR7, excluded terminally differentiated effector memory CD45RA+ cells.

What was sequenced was naive CD8+ T cells sorted from blood. The sequence came from a man aged 30-40 years in good health. The chain carries TRBV18 and TRBJ1-1; D possibly corresponds to TRBD1 (5 bases). The CDR3 loop reads CASSPPQGPGTEAFF. The CDR3 DNA reads as TGTGCCAGCTCACCACCCCAGGGCCCAGGGACTGAAGCTTTCTTT.